This is a list of T cell receptor beta chains from one sample in a study of blood T cell repertoires in COVID-19. The method was immunoSEQ multiplex PCR; TCRdb's version includes in-frame clones alone and lacks a portion of them. Counted here are about 160,000 clones, roughly 89% occurring once; the ten biggest clones make up 3% to 4.5%. Sequenced: peripheral blood. These receptors were taken from a woman in her sixties or seventies who had recovered from COVID-19. The CDR3 runs from the conserved cysteine through the conserved F or W. Each record gives: J gene, V gene, D gene, clone size, CDR3 DNA, CDR3 protein. D genes are given only for firm matches. The size entry is marked missing in some rows and otherwise reads once, few, many or a size class.

J: TRBJ1-1
V: TRBV5-1
D: TRBD1
size: NA
DNA: TGCGCCAGCAGCTCCGAGGGGGCTCCGAACACTGAAGCTTTCTTT
CDR3: CASSSEGAPNTEAFF

J: TRBJ2-2
V: TRBV19
D: NA
size: NA
DNA: TGTGCCAGTCAGTATGCGGGGCTAGCTAGCACCGGGGAGCTGTTTTTT
CDR3: CASQYAGLASTGELFF

J: TRBJ2-1
V: TRBV6-2/TRBV6-3
D: TRBD2
size: NA
DNA: TGTGCCAGCAGTTACTCGGCGGGGGGGCTCCACAATGAGCAGTTCTTC
CDR3: CASSYSAGGLHNEQFF

J: TRBJ1-1
V: TRBV6-5
D: TRBD1
size: NA
DNA: TGTGCCAGCAGTAACCTACAGGGGGGAACTGAAGCTTTCTTT
CDR3: CASSNLQGGTEAFF

J: TRBJ2-6
V: TRBV7-6
D: NA
size: NA
DNA: TGTGCCAGCAGCCCGGTCCCGTCTGGGGCCAACGTCCTGACTTTC
CDR3: CASSPVPSGANVLTF

J: TRBJ1-1
V: TRBV19
D: TRBD1
size: few
DNA: TGTGCCAGTAGTATCCGGGACAGGGAAGGAGCTGAAGCTTTCTTT
CDR3: CASSIRDREGAEAFF

J: TRBJ2-3
V: TRBV7-8
D: NA
size: NA
DNA: TGTGCCAGCAGCTTAAGGGGGGGAACTAGCACAGATACGCAGTATTTT
CDR3: CASSLRGGTSTDTQYF

J: TRBJ2-2
V: TRBV27
D: NA
size: NA
DNA: TGTGCCAGCAGTCCGCTTGGGGCCAACACCGGGGAGCTGTTTTTT
CDR3: CASSPLGANTGELFF

J: TRBJ2-7
V: TRBV19
D: NA
size: NA
DNA: TGTGCCAGTAGCATCGCCGGACAGAGCTCCTACGAGCAGTACTTC
CDR3: CASSIAGQSSYEQYF

J: TRBJ2-1
V: TRBV24-1
D: TRBD1
size: NA
DNA: TGTGCCACCAGTACTCCGGGACAGGGCTGGGACGAGCAGTTCTTC
CDR3: CATSTPGQGWDEQFF

J: TRBJ2-7
V: TRBV5-4
D: NA
size: NA
DNA: TGTGCCAGCAGCTCACAGGCCTCCTACGAGCAGTACTTC
CDR3: CASSSQASYEQYF

J: TRBJ1-1
V: TRBV6-5
D: TRBD1
size: NA
DNA: TGTGCCAGCAGTTACTCCCGGACAGGGAACACTGAAGCTTTCTTT
CDR3: CASSYSRTGNTEAFF

J: TRBJ2-7
V: TRBV20-1
D: NA
size: NA
DNA: TGCAGTGCTAGAATCGGCTACGAGCAGTACTTC
CDR3: CSARIGYEQYF

J: TRBJ2-7
V: TRBV11-2
D: TRBD1
size: NA
DNA: TGTGCCAGCAGCCGTGGGGGACAGGGACTGGGAGAGCAGTACTTC
CDR3: CASSRGGQGLGEQYF

J: TRBJ2-7
V: TRBV3-1/TRBV3-2
D: NA
size: NA
DNA: TGTGCCAGCAGCCAAGATCGGGAAATCTACGAGCAGTACTTC
CDR3: CASSQDREIYEQYF

J: TRBJ2-1
V: TRBV10-1
D: TRBD2
size: NA
DNA: TGCGCCAGCAGTGGACTAGCGGGGGGGCCGAATGAGCAGTTCTTC
CDR3: CASSGLAGGPNEQFF

J: TRBJ1-5
V: TRBV28
D: NA
size: NA
DNA: TGTGCCAGCAGGCCTTGGACAGCGACAAATCAGCCCCAGCATTTT
CDR3: CASRPWTATNQPQHF

J: TRBJ2-7
V: TRBV4-3
D: TRBD1
size: once
DNA: TGCGCCAGCAGCCCCCAGGACAGGGGCCCCTACGAGCAGTACTTC
CDR3: CASSPQDRGPYEQYF

J: TRBJ2-2
V: TRBV5-1
D: NA
size: NA
DNA: TGCGCCAGCAGCCAACGTTCGGCCGGGGAGCTGTTTTTT
CDR3: CASSQRSAGELFF

J: TRBJ1-2
V: TRBV6-5
D: TRBD1
size: NA
DNA: TGTGCCAGCACACCCGGGGGACAGGGGTATGGCTACACCTTC
CDR3: CASTPGGQGYGYTF

J: TRBJ1-2
V: TRBV9
D: NA
size: NA
DNA: TGTGCCAGCAGCGCGTATGGCTACACCTTC
CDR3: CASSAYGYTF

J: TRBJ2-1
V: TRBV9
D: TRBD2
size: NA
DNA: TGTGCCAGCAGCGTAGTTAGCGGGGGTGAACAGTTCTTC
CDR3: CASSVVSGGEQFF

J: TRBJ1-5
V: TRBV7-2
D: NA
size: NA
DNA: TGTGCCAGCAGCTCGACCCGGGGAAATCAGCCCCAGCATTTT
CDR3: CASSSTRGNQPQHF

J: TRBJ2-7
V: TRBV29-1
D: TRBD1
size: NA
DNA: TGCAGCGTTGCGGGACAGGGGGACGAGCAGTACTTC
CDR3: CSVAGQGDEQYF

J: TRBJ1-2
V: TRBV7-9
D: NA
size: NA
DNA: TGTGCCAGCAGTCGGACAGACTATGGCTACACCTTC
CDR3: CASSRTDYGYTF

J: TRBJ2-1
V: TRBV7-9
D: NA
size: NA
DNA: TGTGCCAGCAGCTTTAAACCCGGGTTAGCAAACAAATACAATGAGCAGTTCTTC
CDR3: CASSFKPGLANKYNEQFF

J: TRBJ2-1
V: TRBV9
D: NA
size: NA
DNA: TGTGCCAGCAGCCCTAGGCGAACGAGCTCCTACAATGAGCAGTTCTTC
CDR3: CASSPRRTSSYNEQFF

J: TRBJ1-5
V: TRBV3-1/TRBV3-2
D: NA
size: NA
DNA: TGTGCCAGCAGCCAAATGGAGAATCAGCCCCAGCATTTT
CDR3: CASSQMENQPQHF

J: TRBJ1-2
V: TRBV29-1
D: NA
size: NA
DNA: TGCAGCATGGAGTATGGCTACACCTTC
CDR3: CSMEYGYTF

J: TRBJ2-1
V: TRBV28
D: NA
size: NA
DNA: TGTGCCAGCAAACTAGCTAATAGTGAGCAGTTCTTC
CDR3: CASKLANSEQFF

J: TRBJ2-3
V: TRBV11-3
D: TRBD2
size: NA
DNA: TGTGCCAGCAGCGAAACCCGGGGGGGCAGGACAGATACGCAGTATTTT
CDR3: CASSETRGGRTDTQYF

J: TRBJ1-1
V: TRBV7-9
D: NA
size: NA
DNA: TGTGCCAGCAGCTTAGGAGGCGGGTACACTGAAGCTTTCTTT
CDR3: CASSLGGGYTEAFF

J: TRBJ2-7
V: TRBV5-1
D: TRBD2
size: NA
DNA: TGCGCCAGCAGCCCACAAGCGGGGGGCCCCTACGAGCAGTACTTC
CDR3: CASSPQAGGPYEQYF

J: TRBJ1-1
V: TRBV28
D: NA
size: NA
DNA: TGTGCCACGGGACTGCTGGTGAGCACTGAAGCTTTCTTT
CDR3: CATGLLVSTEAFF

J: TRBJ2-5
V: TRBV27
D: NA
size: NA
DNA: TGTGCCAGCAGTCCCTACACCGGGGGCCAAGAGACCCAGTACTTC
CDR3: CASSPYTGGQETQYF

J: TRBJ2-2
V: TRBV7-3
D: NA
size: NA
DNA: TGTGCCAGCAGCCGCGACAGCGCGAACACCGGGGAGCTGTTTTTT
CDR3: CASSRDSANTGELFF